The clone carrying this TCR beta chain was counted a few times. Germline CDR1 is SGHVS and CDR2 is FNYEAQ. This CDR3 comprises 15 residues. V shed 2 bases and J shed 6 bases, with 13 bases lying between them. This sample was included in a study of T-cell reconstitution after alpha-beta-depleted transplantation in children. Unique molecular identifiers were incorporated during preparation of the TCRbeta library. TCRdb re-derived calls from the PCR reads in MiXCR, one entry per CDR3 protein. The sample lists almost 600,000 distinct CDR3 sequences, 25% to 30% occurring once. The TCR sequence derives from a boy in the first two years of life with Wiskott-Aldrich syndrome, due to receive a stem cell transplant. The V and J genes are TRBV7-6 and TRBJ1-4; D unclear. Sample: PBMCs, taken before TCRalphabeta/CD19-depleted stem cell transplant. The CDR3 here is CASSLSHMLDEKLFF. In nucleotides, the CDR3 is TGTGCCAGCAGCTTAAGTCATATGCTTGATGAAAAACTGTTTTTT.